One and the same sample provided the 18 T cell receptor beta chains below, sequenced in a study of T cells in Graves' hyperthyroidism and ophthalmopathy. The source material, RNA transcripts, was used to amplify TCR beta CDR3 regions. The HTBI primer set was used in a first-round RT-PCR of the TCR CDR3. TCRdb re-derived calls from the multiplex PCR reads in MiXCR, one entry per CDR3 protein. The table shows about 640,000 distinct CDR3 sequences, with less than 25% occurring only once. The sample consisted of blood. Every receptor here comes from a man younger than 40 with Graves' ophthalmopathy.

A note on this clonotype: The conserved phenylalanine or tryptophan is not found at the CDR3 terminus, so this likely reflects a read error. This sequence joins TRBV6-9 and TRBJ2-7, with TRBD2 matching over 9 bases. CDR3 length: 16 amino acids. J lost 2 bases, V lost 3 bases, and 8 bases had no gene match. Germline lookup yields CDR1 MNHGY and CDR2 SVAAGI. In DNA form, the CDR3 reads TGTGCCAGCAGTTACCTAGGAGCGGGAGGAGCCTACGAGCAGTACCTC. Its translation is CASSYLGAGGAYEQYL.

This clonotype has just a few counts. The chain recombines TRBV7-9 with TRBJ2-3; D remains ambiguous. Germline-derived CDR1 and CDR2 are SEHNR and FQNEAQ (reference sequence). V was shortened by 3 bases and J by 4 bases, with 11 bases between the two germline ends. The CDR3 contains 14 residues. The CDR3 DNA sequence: TGTGCCAGCAGCTTCGTGAGCGAAGCAGATACGCAGTATTTT. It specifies CASSFVSEADTQYF.

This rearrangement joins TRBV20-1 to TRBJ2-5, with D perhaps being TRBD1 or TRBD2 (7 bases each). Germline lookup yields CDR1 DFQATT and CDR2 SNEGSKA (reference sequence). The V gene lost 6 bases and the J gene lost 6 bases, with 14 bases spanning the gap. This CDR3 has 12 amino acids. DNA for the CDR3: TGCAGTGCCACAGGGAGGGGGCAGACCCAGTACTTC. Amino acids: CSATGRGQTQYF.

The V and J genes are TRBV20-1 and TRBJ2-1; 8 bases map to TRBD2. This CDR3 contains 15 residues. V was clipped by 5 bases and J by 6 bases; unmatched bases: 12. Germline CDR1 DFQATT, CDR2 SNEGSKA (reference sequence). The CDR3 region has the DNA TGCAGTGCTGGAGGCGGGAGGTCATCATTCAATGAGCAGTTCTTC. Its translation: CSAGGGRSSFNEQFF.

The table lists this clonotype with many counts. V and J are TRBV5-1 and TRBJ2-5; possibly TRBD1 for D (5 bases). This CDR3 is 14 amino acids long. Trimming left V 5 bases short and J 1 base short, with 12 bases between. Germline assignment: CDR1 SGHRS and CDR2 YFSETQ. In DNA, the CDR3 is TGCGCCAGCAGATATGACAGTACCCAAGAGACCCAGTACTTC. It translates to CASRYDSTQETQYF.

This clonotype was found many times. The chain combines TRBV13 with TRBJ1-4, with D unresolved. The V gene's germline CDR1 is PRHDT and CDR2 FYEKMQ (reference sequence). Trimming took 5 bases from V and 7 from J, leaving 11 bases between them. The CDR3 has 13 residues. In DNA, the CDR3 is TGTGCCAGCAGCCGAGGGATCTCTGAAAAACTGTTTTTT. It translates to CASSRGISEKLFF.

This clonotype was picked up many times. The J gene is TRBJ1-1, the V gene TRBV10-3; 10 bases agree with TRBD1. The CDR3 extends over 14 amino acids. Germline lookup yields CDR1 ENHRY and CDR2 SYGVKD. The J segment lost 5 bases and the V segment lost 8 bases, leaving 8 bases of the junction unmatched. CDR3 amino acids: CAIGSGTGVTEAFF. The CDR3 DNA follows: TGTGCCATCGGATCCGGGACAGGGGTTACTGAAGCTTTCTTT.

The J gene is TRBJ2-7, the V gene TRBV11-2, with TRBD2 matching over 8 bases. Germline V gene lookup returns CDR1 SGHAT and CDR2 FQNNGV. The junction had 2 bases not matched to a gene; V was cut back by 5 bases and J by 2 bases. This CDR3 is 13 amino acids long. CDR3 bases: TGTGCCAGCAGCCGTAGCGGGACCTACGAGCAGTACTTC. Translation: CASSRSGTYEQYF.

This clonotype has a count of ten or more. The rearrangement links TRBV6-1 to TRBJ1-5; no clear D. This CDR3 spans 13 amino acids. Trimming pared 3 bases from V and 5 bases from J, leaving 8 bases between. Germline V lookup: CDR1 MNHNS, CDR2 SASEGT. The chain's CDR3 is CASSDNPDQPQHF. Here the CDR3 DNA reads TGTGCCAGCAGTGATAACCCCGATCAGCCCCAGCATTTT.

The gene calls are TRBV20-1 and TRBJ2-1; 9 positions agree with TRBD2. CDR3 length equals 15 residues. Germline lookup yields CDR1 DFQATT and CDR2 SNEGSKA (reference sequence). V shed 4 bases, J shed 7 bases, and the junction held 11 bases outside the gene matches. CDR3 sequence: CSAILAGVRGNEQFF. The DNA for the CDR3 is TGCAGTGCTATCTTAGCGGGAGTAAGAGGGAATGAGCAGTTCTTC.

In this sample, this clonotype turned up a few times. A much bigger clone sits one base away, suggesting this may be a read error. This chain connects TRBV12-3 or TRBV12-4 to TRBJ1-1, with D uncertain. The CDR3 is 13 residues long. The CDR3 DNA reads TGTGCCAGCAGTCCTACACCAAACACTGGAGCTTTCTTT. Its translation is CASSPTPNTGAFF.

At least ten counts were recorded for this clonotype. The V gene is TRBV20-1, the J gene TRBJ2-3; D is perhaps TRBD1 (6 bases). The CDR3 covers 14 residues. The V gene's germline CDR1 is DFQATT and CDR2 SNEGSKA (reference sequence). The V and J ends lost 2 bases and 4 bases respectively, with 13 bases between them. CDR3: CSARRRGGPDTQYF. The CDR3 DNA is TGCAGTGCTAGACGCAGGGGCGGCCCAGATACGCAGTATTTT.

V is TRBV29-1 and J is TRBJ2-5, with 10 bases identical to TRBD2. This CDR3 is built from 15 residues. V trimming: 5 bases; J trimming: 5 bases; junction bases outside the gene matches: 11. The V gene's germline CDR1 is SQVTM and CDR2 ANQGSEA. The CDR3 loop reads CSVSEREGPWETQYF. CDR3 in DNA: TGCAGCGTTTCCGAGCGGGAGGGCCCTTGGGAGACCCAGTACTTC.

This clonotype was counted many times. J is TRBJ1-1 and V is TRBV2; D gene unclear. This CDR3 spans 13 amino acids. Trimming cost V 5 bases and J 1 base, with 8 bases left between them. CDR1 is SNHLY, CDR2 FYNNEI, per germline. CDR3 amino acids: CASSSQRNTEAFF. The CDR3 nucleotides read TGTGCCAGCAGTTCACAGAGGAACACTGAAGCTTTCTTT.

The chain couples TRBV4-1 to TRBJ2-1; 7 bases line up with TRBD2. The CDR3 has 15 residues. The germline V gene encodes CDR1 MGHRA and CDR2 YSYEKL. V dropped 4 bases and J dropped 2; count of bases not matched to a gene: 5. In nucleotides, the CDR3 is TGCGCCAGCAGCCCTAGCGGCCCCGCCTACAATGAGCAGTTCTTC. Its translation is CASSPSGPAYNEQFF.

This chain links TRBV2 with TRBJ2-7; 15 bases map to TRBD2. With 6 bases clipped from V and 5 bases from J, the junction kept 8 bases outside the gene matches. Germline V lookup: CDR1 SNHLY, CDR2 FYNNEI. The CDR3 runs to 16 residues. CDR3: CASRGLAGGLRNEQYF. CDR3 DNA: TGTGCCAGCAGGGGACTAGCGGGAGGCCTCCGGAACGAGCAGTACTTC.

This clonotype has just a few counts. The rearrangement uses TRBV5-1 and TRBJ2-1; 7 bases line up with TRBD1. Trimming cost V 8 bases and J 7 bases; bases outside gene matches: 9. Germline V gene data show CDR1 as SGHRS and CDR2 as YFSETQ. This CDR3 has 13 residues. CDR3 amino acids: CARVGGGPNEQFF. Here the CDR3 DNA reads TGCGCCAGGGTAGGGGGCGGGCCTAATGAGCAGTTCTTC.

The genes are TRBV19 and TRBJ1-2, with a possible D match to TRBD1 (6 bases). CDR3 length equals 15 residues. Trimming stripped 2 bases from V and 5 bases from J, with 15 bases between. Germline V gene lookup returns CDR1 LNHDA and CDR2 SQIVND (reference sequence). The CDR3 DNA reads TGTGCCAGTAGTATACGGACAGCGCCGGGGTATGGCTACACCTTC. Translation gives CASSIRTAPGYGYTF.